A selection of T cell receptor beta chains follows, all from one sample in a study of tumor-infiltrating lymphocytes in localized non-small cell lung cancer. TCRdb's table, derived via immunoSEQ multiplex PCR, lists solely in-frame clones and lacks some. The table records fewer than 15,000 clones, approximately 66% of them present only once. The specimen sequenced was lung tumor tissue. Every receptor here comes from a human donor with non-small cell lung cancer. CDR3s include the opening cysteine and the closing phenylalanine or tryptophan. The order of the fields is CDR3 DNA, CDR3 protein, J gene, D gene, V gene, clone size. The D gene is left open where the match is weak. Not every row has a clone size; where given, it reads once, few, many or a size class.

CDR3nt: TGTGCCAGCAGCGATGGGAGGGGGATTAGGAGCACAGATACGCAGTATTTT; CDR3aa: CASSDGRGIRSTDTQYF; j_gene: TRBJ2-3; d_gene: -; v_gene: TRBV9; abundance: -
CDR3nt: TGTGCTAGTGTGAGCTTAGCTAGCACAGATACGCAGTATTTT; CDR3aa: CASVSLASTDTQYF; j_gene: TRBJ2-3; d_gene: -; v_gene: TRBV12-5; abundance: -
CDR3nt: TGTGCCAGCAGCTTGGACCAGAACTACGAGCAGTACTTC; CDR3aa: CASSLDQNYEQYF; j_gene: TRBJ2-7; d_gene: -; v_gene: TRBV5-4; abundance: -
CDR3nt: TGTGCCTGGAGTGGACTGGACTCACCCCAAGAGACCCAGTACTTC; CDR3aa: CAWSGLDSPQETQYF; j_gene: TRBJ2-5; d_gene: -; v_gene: TRBV30; abundance: once
CDR3nt: TGTGCCAGCAGTGAACCCCGCGGGGGGGGCTACAATGAGCAGTTCTTC; CDR3aa: CASSEPRGGGYNEQFF; j_gene: TRBJ2-1; d_gene: TRBD2; v_gene: TRBV25-1; abundance: -
CDR3nt: TGTGCCAGCAGCGTCGGCAATCAGCCCCAGCATTTT; CDR3aa: CASSVGNQPQHF; j_gene: TRBJ1-5; d_gene: -; v_gene: TRBV7-9; abundance: -
CDR3nt: TGTGCCAGCAGTGAAGACCTTAAATGGGACACTGAAGCTTTCTTT; CDR3aa: CASSEDLKWDTEAFF; j_gene: TRBJ1-1; d_gene: -; v_gene: TRBV6-1; abundance: -
CDR3nt: TGTGCCAGCAGCCCGCTAGCAACAGATACGCAGTATTTT; CDR3aa: CASSPLATDTQYF; j_gene: TRBJ2-3; d_gene: -; v_gene: TRBV5-6; abundance: -
CDR3nt: TGTGCCAGCAGCTTAGGGCAGGGGGAGACCCAGTACTTC; CDR3aa: CASSLGQGETQYF; j_gene: TRBJ2-5; d_gene: -; v_gene: TRBV7-6; abundance: -
CDR3nt: TGTGCCAGCAGCCGAGGCCCCTCGAGACAGAAAAACACCGGGGAGCTGTTTTTT; CDR3aa: CASSRGPSRQKNTGELFF; j_gene: TRBJ2-2; d_gene: -; v_gene: TRBV7-9; abundance: large
CDR3nt: TGTGCCAGCAGCTTAGCGGCGGGAACCTATGGCTACACCTTC; CDR3aa: CASSLAAGTYGYTF; j_gene: TRBJ1-2; d_gene: -; v_gene: TRBV11-2; abundance: -
CDR3nt: TGTGCCAGCAGTTCACGGGGGGGCAATGAGCAGTTCTTC; CDR3aa: CASSSRGGNEQFF; j_gene: TRBJ2-1; d_gene: TRBD2; v_gene: TRBV27; abundance: -
CDR3nt: TGTGCCAGCAGTTACGACAGGGGGCCTCGGGAGACCCAGTACTTC; CDR3aa: CASSYDRGPRETQYF; j_gene: TRBJ2-5; d_gene: TRBD1; v_gene: TRBV11-1; abundance: -
CDR3nt: TGTGCCAGCAGTGAAGCGAGAGGGTCCATTAACTATGGCTACACCTTC; CDR3aa: CASSEARGSINYGYTF; j_gene: TRBJ1-2; d_gene: -; v_gene: TRBV2; abundance: -
CDR3nt: TGTGCCAGCAGCCAAGCACAGGGGAGCGGGGACGGGGAGCTGTTTTTT; CDR3aa: CASSQAQGSGDGELFF; j_gene: TRBJ2-2; d_gene: -; v_gene: TRBV4-2; abundance: -
CDR3nt: TGTGCCAGTAGGACCACGGGGTCGGAATCGCCCCAGCATTTT; CDR3aa: CASRTTGSESPQHF; j_gene: TRBJ1-5; d_gene: -; v_gene: TRBV19; abundance: -
CDR3nt: TGCGCCAGCAGCTTGGTTGTAGCGATCGGAGAGACCCAGTACTTC; CDR3aa: CASSLVVAIGETQYF; j_gene: TRBJ2-5; d_gene: -; v_gene: TRBV5-1; abundance: -
CDR3nt: TGTGCCAGCAGTCTCCAGCGGGGAACCTACAATGAGCAGTTCTTC; CDR3aa: CASSLQRGTYNEQFF; j_gene: TRBJ2-1; d_gene: TRBD2; v_gene: TRBV27; abundance: -
CDR3nt: TGCGCCAGCAGCCGCGGACAGGGACCTGCTAACTATGGCTACACCTTC; CDR3aa: CASSRGQGPANYGYTF; j_gene: TRBJ1-2; d_gene: TRBD1; v_gene: TRBV10-2; abundance: few
CDR3nt: TGCGCCAGCAGCTCAACACAAGAGACCCAGTACTTC; CDR3aa: CASSSTQETQYF; j_gene: TRBJ2-5; d_gene: -; v_gene: TRBV5-1; abundance: -
CDR3nt: TGTGCCAGCTCACCTTGGGACAGCCCGAACACTGAAGCTTTCTTT; CDR3aa: CASSPWDSPNTEAFF; j_gene: TRBJ1-1; d_gene: TRBD1; v_gene: TRBV18; abundance: medium-sized
CDR3nt: TGTGCCTGGAGTGTAGGGCCCTTTGTTAATTCACCCCTCCACTTT; CDR3aa: CAWSVGPFVNSPLHF; j_gene: TRBJ1-6; d_gene: -; v_gene: TRBV30; abundance: once
CDR3nt: TGTGCCAGCAGTGAGCCGGCAGGTTTGATGAACACTGAAGCTTTCTTT; CDR3aa: CASSEPAGLMNTEAFF; j_gene: TRBJ1-1; d_gene: -; v_gene: TRBV6-1; abundance: -
CDR3nt: TGTGCCAGCAGTGCGGACAGGGGAACTGAAGCTTTCTTT; CDR3aa: CASSADRGTEAFF; j_gene: TRBJ1-1; d_gene: TRBD1; v_gene: TRBV6-1; abundance: medium-sized
CDR3nt: TGTGCCAGCAGTTCCGGGACCGGGTTTGACGAGCAGTACTTC; CDR3aa: CASSSGTGFDEQYF; j_gene: TRBJ2-7; d_gene: -; v_gene: TRBV28; abundance: -
CDR3nt: TGTGCCAGCATGGGAGAGGGAGTGTTCTACGAGCAGTACTTC; CDR3aa: CASMGEGVFYEQYF; j_gene: TRBJ2-7; d_gene: -; v_gene: TRBV2; abundance: -
CDR3nt: TGTGCCTGGAGTGTAGGCCAGCCGAACACTGAAGCTTTCTTT; CDR3aa: CAWSVGQPNTEAFF; j_gene: TRBJ1-1; d_gene: -; v_gene: TRBV30; abundance: -